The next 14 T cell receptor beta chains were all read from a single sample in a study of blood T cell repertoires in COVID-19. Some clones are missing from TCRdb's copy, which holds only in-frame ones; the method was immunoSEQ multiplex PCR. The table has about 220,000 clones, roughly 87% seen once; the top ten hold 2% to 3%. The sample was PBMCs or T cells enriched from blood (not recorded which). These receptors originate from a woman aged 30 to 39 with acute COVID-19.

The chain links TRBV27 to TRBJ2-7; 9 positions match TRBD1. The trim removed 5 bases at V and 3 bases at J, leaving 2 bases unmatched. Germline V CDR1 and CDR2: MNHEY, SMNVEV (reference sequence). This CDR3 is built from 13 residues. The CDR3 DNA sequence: TGTGCCAGCAGTGAGGACAGGGGCTACGAGCAGTACTTC. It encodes CASSEDRGYEQYF.

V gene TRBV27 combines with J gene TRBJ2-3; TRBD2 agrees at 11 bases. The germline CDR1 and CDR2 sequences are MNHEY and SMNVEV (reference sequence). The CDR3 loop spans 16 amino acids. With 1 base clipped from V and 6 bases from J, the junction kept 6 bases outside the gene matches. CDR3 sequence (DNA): TGTGCCAGCAGTTTATGGGCTAGCGGGGGGACGGATACGCAGTATTTT. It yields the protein CASSLWASGGTDTQYF.

The CDR3 sequence: CASSQSRDRHEKLFF. CDR3 DNA: TGTGCCAGCTCACAAAGCCGGGACAGGCATGAAAAACTGTTTTTT. This chain connects TRBV18 to TRBJ1-4, with TRBD1 identical over 8 bases. The J segment lost 6 bases and the V segment lost 4 bases, leaving 7 bases of the junction unmatched. Germline CDR1 and CDR2: KGHSH and LQKENI. The length of the CDR3 is 15 residues.

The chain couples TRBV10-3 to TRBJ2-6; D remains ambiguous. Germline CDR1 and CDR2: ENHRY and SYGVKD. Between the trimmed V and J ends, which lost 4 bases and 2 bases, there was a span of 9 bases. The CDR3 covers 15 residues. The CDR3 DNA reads TGTGCCATCAGTGTACGTAGCACTGGGGCCAACGTCCTGACTTTC. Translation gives CAISVRSTGANVLTF.

In DNA, the CDR3 is TGTGCCAGCAGGAGCGGGGCCTCCTACGAGCAGTACTTC. This gives the protein CASRSGASYEQYF. The chain is built from TRBV6-5 and TRBJ2-7; 7 nucleotides align to TRBD2. The CDR3 contains 13 residues. Germline CDR1 is MNHEY and CDR2 is SVGAGI. J was trimmed by 0 bases and V by 6 bases; bases with no gene match: 2.

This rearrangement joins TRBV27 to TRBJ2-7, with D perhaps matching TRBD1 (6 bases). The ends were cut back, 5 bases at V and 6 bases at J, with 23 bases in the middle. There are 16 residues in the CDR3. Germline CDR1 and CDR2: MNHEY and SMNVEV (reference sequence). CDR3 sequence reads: CASSPWTGGNPVEQYF. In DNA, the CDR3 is TGTGCCAGCAGTCCCTGGACTGGGGGCAATCCGGTCGAGCAGTACTTC.

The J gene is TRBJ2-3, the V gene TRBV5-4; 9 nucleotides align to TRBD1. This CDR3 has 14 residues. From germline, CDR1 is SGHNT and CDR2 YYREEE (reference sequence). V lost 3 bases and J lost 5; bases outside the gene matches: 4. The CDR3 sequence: CASSSDRGGDTQYF. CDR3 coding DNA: TGTGCCAGCAGCTCGGACAGGGGCGGAGATACGCAGTATTTT.

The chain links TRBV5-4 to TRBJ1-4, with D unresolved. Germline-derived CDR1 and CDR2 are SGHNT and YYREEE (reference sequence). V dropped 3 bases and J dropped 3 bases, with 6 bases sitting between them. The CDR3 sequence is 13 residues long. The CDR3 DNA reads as TGTGCCAGCAGCTCAGGTCCTAATGAAAAACTGTTTTTT. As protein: CASSSGPNEKLFF.

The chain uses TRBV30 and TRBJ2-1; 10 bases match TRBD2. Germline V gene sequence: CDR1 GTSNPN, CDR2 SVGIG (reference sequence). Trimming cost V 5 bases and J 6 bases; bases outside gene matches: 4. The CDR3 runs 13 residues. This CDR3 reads CAWRLAGRNEQFF. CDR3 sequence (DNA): TGTGCCTGGCGACTAGCGGGCCGCAATGAGCAGTTCTTC.

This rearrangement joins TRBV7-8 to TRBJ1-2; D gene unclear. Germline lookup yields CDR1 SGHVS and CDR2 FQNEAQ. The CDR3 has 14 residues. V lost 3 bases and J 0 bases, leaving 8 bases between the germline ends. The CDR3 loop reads CASSLAESNYGYTF. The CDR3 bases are TGTGCCAGCAGCTTGGCCGAATCTAACTATGGCTACACCTTC.

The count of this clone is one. CDR3 coding DNA: TGTGCCAGCAGTCCAGGGGCGGGCACTGAAGCTTTCTTT. This codes for CASSPGAGTEAFF. The rearrangement links TRBV12-3 or TRBV12-4 to TRBJ1-1; D perhaps matches TRBD1 (6 bases). The CDR3 is 13 amino acids. Trimming stripped 5 bases from V and 4 bases from J, with 11 bases between.

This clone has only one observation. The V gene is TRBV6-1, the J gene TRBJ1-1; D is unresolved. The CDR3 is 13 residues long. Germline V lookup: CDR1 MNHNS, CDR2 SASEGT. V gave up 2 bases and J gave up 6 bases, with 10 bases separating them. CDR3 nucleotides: TGTGCCAGCAGTGAAAATCCTGACTCTGAAGCTTTCTTT. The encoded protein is CASSENPDSEAFF.

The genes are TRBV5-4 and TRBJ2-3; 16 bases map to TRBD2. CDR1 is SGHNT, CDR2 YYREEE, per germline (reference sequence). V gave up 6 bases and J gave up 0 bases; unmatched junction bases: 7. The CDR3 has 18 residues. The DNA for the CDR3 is TGTGCCAGCAAACAGGGACTAGCGGGGGGGCCTAGCACAGATACGCAGTATTTT. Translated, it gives CASKQGLAGGPSTDTQYF.

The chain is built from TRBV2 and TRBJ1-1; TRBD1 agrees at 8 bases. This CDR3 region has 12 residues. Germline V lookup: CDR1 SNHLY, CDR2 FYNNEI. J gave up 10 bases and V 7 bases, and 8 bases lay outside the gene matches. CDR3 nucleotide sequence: TGTGCCAGCATTCTGGACAGGGAGGGAGCTTTCTTT. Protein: CASILDREGAFF.